Following are 14 T cell receptor beta chains from one sample sequenced in a study of T cell repertoires in ileal Crohn's disease. Clones were sequenced by immunoSEQ multiplex PCR, and TCRdb holds only the in-frame ones, with some missing. The sample lists 6,500 to 9,500 clones, around 83% occurring once. Input material: ileal tissue. These receptor sequences come from an adult with Crohn's disease.

This clone appeared a few times. The chain joins TRBV18 to TRBJ2-7; 8 bases are shared with TRBD1. The J segment lost 2 bases and the V segment lost 2 bases, leaving 23 bases of the junction unmatched. Germline CDR1 reads KGHSH; CDR2 reads LQKENI. This CDR3 spans 21 amino acids. CDR3 residues: CASSPGRIRDRSLAPAYEQYF. The CDR3, as DNA: TGTGCCAGCTCACCAGGAAGGATCCGGGACAGGTCCTTGGCCCCTGCCTACGAGCAGTACTTC. The variable domain in full, with the rest retrieved from reference TRBV18 and TRBJ2-7, is NAGVMQNPRHLVRRRGQEARLRCSPMKGHSHVYWYRQLPEEGLKFMVYLQKENIIDESGMPKERFSAEFPKEGPSILRIQQVVRGDSAAYFCASSPGRIRDRSLAPAYEQYFGPGTRLTVT.

V gene TRBV4-1 combines with J gene TRBJ1-1, with a tentative D call TRBD1 (5 bases). The CDR3 extends over 16 amino acids. V was pared by 1 base and J by 3 bases, with 15 bases between. CDR1 is MGHRA and CDR2 is YSYEKL in the germline V gene. The CDR3, as DNA: TGCGCCAGCAGCCAAGGTTTGTCCCGCAGGGACACTGAAGCTTTCTTT. Protein: CASSQGLSRRDTEAFF.

CDR3 sequence reads: CASSAWTSGSSYEQYF. CDR3 nucleotides: TGTGCCAGCAGCGCTTGGACTAGCGGGAGCTCCTACGAGCAGTACTTC. The rearrangement uses TRBV11-2 and TRBJ2-7, with 13 bases lining up with TRBD2. Germline CDR1 is SGHAT and CDR2 is FQNNGV. This CDR3 comprises 16 residues. V gave up 5 bases and J gave up 0 bases; unmatched junction bases: 4.

The chain joins TRBV5-4 to TRBJ2-1; 7 nucleotides agree with TRBD1. The ends lost 3 bases at V and 2 bases at J; junction bases unmatched: 5. The CDR3 is made up of 15 amino acids. CDR1 and CDR2 from the germline V gene are SGHNT and YYREEE (reference sequence). Written as DNA, the CDR3 is TGTGCCAGCAGCTCCGGACAGGATACCTACAATGAGCAGTTCTTC. Amino acid sequence: CASSSGQDTYNEQFF.

The chain combines TRBV5-4 with TRBJ1-2; TRBD1 aligns across 7 bases. The CDR3 loop spans 14 amino acids. Per germline, CDR1 SGHNT and CDR2 YYREEE (reference sequence). The V and J ends lost 4 bases and 2 bases, in that order; junction bases with no gene match: 5. CDR3 loop: CASSRQGANYGYTF. The DNA of the CDR3 is TGTGCCAGCAGCCGACAGGGTGCAAACTATGGCTACACCTTC.

This chain joins TRBV19 and TRBJ1-6, with D hard to call. There are 13 residues in the CDR3. From germline, CDR1 is LNHDA and CDR2 SQIVND (reference sequence). V lost 6 bases and J lost 3, with 6 bases in between. CDR3 nucleotide sequence: TGTGCCAGTAGGCCTAGCTATAATTCACCCCTCCACTTT. Encoded protein: CASRPSYNSPLHF. Full variable domain (rest looked up from reference TRBV19 and TRBJ1-6): DGGITQSPKYLFRKEGQNVTLSCEQNLNHDAMYWYRQDPGQGLRLIYYSQIVNDFQKGDIAEGYSVSREKKESFPLTVTSAQKNPTAFYLCASRPSYNSPLHFGNGTRLTVT.

This chain uses TRBV5-1 with TRBJ1-1; TRBD1 is a possible D gene (5 bases). Germline V gene data show CDR1 as SGHRS and CDR2 as YFSETQ. Trimming left V 3 bases short and J 3 bases short, with 12 bases between. The CDR3 extends over 14 amino acids. CDR3 nucleotides: TGCGCCAGCAGCTCGGACGCGGGGCACACTGAAGCTTTCTTT. Amino acid sequence: CASSSDAGHTEAFF.

This chain connects TRBV9 to TRBJ1-3; TRBD1 is a possible D gene (5 bases). The germline CDR1 and CDR2 sequences are SGDLS and YYNGEE. CDR3 length: 15 amino acids. The ends were cut back, 0 bases at V and 2 bases at J, with 9 bases in the middle. The CDR3 region is CASSVDGGAGNTIYF. The CDR3, as DNA: TGTGCCAGCAGCGTAGACGGGGGAGCTGGAAACACCATATATTTT.

The chain links TRBV5-4 to TRBJ2-6, with D hard to call. The CDR3 is 13 amino acids. The germline V gene encodes CDR1 SGHNT and CDR2 YYREEE (reference sequence). V was shortened by 6 bases and J by 4 bases, with 8 bases between the two germline ends. CDR3 protein: CASTLRGANVLTF. The DNA for the CDR3 is TGTGCCAGCACCCTGAGAGGGGCCAACGTCCTGACTTTC.

The CDR3 loop reads CASSLGDSKHLASEAFF. Here the CDR3 DNA reads TGTGCCAGCAGCTTGGGGGACTCAAAGCACCTAGCCTCTGAAGCTTTCTTT. J is TRBJ1-1 and V is TRBV7-9; D may be TRBD1 (5 bases). CDR3 length: 17 residues. The V end lost 3 bases, the J end lost 6 bases, and 23 bases lay between the germline ends. Germline CDR1 is SEHNR and CDR2 is FQNEAQ (reference sequence).

This clone was counted a single time. The genes are TRBV10-3 and TRBJ1-5, with 7 bases aligning to TRBD1. The CDR3 totals 13 residues. Germline V gene data show CDR1 as ENHRY and CDR2 as SYGVKD. J lost 1 base, V lost 10 bases, and 4 bases had no gene match. CDR3 nucleotide sequence: TGTGCCAGCAAGGGACAGAGCAATCAGCCCCAGCATTTT. Protein product: CASKGQSNQPQHF.

The J gene is TRBJ2-7, the V gene TRBV7-9, with D perhaps matching TRBD2 (6 bases). The V gene lost 8 bases and the J gene lost 6 bases, with 23 bases spanning the gap. This CDR3 spans 15 amino acids. The germline V gene encodes CDR1 SEHNR and CDR2 FQNEAQ (reference sequence). The CDR3 is CASLAWDSINREQYF. CDR3 bases: TGTGCCAGCCTCGCCTGGGACTCCATAAATCGCGAGCAGTACTTC.

This chain links TRBV5-8 with TRBJ2-1, with TRBD2 matching over 8 bases. The CDR3 spans 18 residues. Germline CDR1 SGHTS, CDR2 YDEGEE. Germline trimming cut 4 bases from V and 6 bases from J; bases unmatched to any gene: 18. The CDR3 nucleotides read TGTGCCAGCAGCCCACAAGAGGGTCCGGGACTAGGCGTCAATGAGCAGTTCTTC. Residues: CASSPQEGPGLGVNEQFF. The full variable domain, its missing parts supplied by reference TRBV5-8 and TRBJ2-1, is EAGVTQSPTHLIKTRGQQATLRCSPISGHTSVYWYQQALGLGLQFLLWYDEGEERNRGNFPPRFSGRQFPNYSSELNVNALELEDSALYLCASSPQEGPGLGVNEQFFGPGTRLTVL.

This chain links TRBV6-1 with TRBJ2-7, with 9 bases identical to TRBD1. This CDR3 is 15 amino acids long. Germline loops: CDR1 MNHNS, CDR2 SASEGT. The V segment lost 4 bases and the J segment 6 bases; nucleotides outside the gene matches: 10. CDR3 loop: CASSARGQGFPEQYF. In DNA, the CDR3 is TGTGCCAGCAGTGCCCGGGGACAGGGTTTTCCCGAGCAGTACTTC.